This entry is about one T cell receptor (beta chain). Its antigen is not identified. Method: immunoSEQ multiplex PCR; TCRdb's copy keeps in-frame clones and lacks some. The top ten hold roughly 31% of the sample, which has 15,000 or so clones, over 75% seen once. The record originates from a study of T cell therapy after organ transplantation. The CDR3 consists of 15 residues. Trimming left V 6 bases short and J 3 bases short, with 18 bases between. CDR1 is ENHRY and CDR2 is SYGVKD in the germline V gene. Time point described: 20-29 weeks after completion of therapy. This sample comprised CD8+ T cells from blood, obtained after autologous CMV-specific T cell therapy. The chain joins TRBV10-3 to TRBJ2-7; no clear D. The source is a human patient who had received a solid organ transplant and had CMV disease. Some T cells may trace back to the graft donor. The CDR3 nucleotides are TGTGCCATCAGCTACGATACAAGTAACCACTACGAGCAGTACTTC. This encodes CAISYDTSNHYEQYF.